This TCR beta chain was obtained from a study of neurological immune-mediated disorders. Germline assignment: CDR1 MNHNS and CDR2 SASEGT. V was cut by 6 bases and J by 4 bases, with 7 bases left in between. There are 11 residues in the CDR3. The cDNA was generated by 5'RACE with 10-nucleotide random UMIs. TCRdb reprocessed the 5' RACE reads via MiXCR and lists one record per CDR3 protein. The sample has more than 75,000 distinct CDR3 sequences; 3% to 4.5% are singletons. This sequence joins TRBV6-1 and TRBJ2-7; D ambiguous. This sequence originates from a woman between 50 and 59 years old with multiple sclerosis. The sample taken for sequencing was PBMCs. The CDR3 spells CASSTQYEQYF. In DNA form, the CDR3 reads TGTGCCAGCAGCACGCAGTACGAGCAGTACTTC.